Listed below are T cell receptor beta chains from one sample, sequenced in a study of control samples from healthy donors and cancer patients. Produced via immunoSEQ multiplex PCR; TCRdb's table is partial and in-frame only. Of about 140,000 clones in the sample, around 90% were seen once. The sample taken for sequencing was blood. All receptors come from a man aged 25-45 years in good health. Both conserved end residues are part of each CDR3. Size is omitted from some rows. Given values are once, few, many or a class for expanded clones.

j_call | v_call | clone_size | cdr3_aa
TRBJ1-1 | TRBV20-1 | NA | CSAIGTEAFF
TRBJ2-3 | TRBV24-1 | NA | CATSDPTMTGPWTDTQYF
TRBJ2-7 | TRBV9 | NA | CASSVALDRIGEQYF
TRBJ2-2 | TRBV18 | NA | CASSPAGRNTGELFF
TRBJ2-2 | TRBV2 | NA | CASNERVVGGELFF
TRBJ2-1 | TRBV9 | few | CASSVAGANFDNEQFF
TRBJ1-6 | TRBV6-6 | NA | CASSPSVWLSSYNSPLHF
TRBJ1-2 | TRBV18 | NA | CASSDPGQGSYGYTF
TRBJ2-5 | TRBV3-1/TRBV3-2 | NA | CASSLQGPQETQYF
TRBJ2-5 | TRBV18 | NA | CASSQIQGTQETQYF
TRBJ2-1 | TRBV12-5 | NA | CASGLGIGTGLYNEQFF
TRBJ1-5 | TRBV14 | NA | CASSQTGYQPQHF
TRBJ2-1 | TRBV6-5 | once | CASSYLASGPLNEQFF
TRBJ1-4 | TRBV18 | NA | CASSPPPQGTNEKLFF
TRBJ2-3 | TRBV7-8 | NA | CASSYPQGADTQYF
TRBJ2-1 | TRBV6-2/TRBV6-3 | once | CASSYSRVAGASYNEQFF
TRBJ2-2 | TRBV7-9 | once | CASSSSLAGYNTGELFF
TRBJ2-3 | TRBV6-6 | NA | CASRILSSTDTQYF
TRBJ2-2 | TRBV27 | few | CASSLTLPGQGAWTGELFF
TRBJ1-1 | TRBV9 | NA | CASSVGAANTEAFF
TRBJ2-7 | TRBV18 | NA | CASSRGASTYEQYF
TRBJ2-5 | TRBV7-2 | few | CASSTQGGGFQETQYF
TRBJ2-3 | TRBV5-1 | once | CASSLGLAVVDTQYF
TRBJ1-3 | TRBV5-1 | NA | CASSLAGQQISGNTIYF
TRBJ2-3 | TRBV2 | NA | CASTVPDGGTDTQYF
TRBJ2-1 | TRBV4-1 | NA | CASSPREDSYNEQFF
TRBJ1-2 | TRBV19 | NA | CASSDLPGGELHGYTF
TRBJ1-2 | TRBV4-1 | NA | CASSQEHYGYTF
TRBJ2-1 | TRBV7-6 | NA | CASSLTSGTNSEEQFF
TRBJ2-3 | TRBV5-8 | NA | CASSLGQGPYTDTQYF
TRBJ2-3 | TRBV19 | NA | CASSAEGTDTQYF
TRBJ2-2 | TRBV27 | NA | CASSYTSGWAGELFF
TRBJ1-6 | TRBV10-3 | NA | CAIKGDILSYNSPLHF
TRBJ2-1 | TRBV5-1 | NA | CASSLDSGRFDNEQFF
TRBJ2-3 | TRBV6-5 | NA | CASSYSRVTRDTQYF
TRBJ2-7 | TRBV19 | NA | CASSMQWSSYEQYF
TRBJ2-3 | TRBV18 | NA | CASSRGLATDTQYF
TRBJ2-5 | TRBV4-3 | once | CASSQVLGQGETQYF
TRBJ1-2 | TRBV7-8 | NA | CASSLASDGYTF
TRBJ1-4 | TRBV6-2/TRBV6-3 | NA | CASSNPSGATNEKLFF
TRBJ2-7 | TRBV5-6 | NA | CASSLAPGRYMYEQYF
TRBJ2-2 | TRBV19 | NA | CASSRDRDRTGELFF